This T cell receptor beta chain was sequenced in a study of post-analysis software for immune sequencing data. General study results and limits: About five TRBV segments, including TRBV5-6, TRBV5-1 and TRBV20-1, were more frequent in patients than controls.

J was trimmed by 0 bases and V by 3 bases; bases with no gene match: 3. Germline V lookup: CDR1 LGHNA, CDR2 YNFKEQ. The CDR3 runs 17 residues. This clonotype was picked up a small number of times. Its antigen remains unidentified. Unique molecular identifiers tagged the TCR beta cDNA libraries. Each CDR3 protein is one row after TCRdb ran MiXCR on the PCR reads. The data hold 250,000 to 300,000 distinct CDR3 sequences, with approximately 34% observed a single time. The chain employs TRBV4-2 and TRBJ2-1; 12 positions agree with TRBD2. The receptor was derived from a girl aged 10-17 years with multiple sclerosis. Specimen: blood. The CDR3 loop is CASSQGLAGSSYNEQFF. In DNA form, the CDR3 reads TGTGCCAGCAGCCAGGGACTAGCGGGCAGCTCCTACAATGAGCAGTTCTTC.